These 5 T cell receptor beta chains were sequenced from one sample in a study of blood T cell repertoires in COVID-19. The protocol was immunoSEQ multiplex PCR, while the TCRdb copy is restricted to in-frame clones and leaves out a portion. The table includes about 64,000 clones, under 80% detected once. The material sequenced was peripheral blood. Receptors originate from a human donor in a cohort sampled during active COVID-19.

This clone was picked up one time. The chain links TRBV10-3 to TRBJ2-3; 9 bases are shared with TRBD2. Unmatched junction bases numbered 8, after V lost 4 bases and J lost 6 bases. The CDR3 length is 15 residues. CDR1 is ENHRY and CDR2 is SYGVKD in the germline V gene. The CDR3 bases are TGTGCCATCAGTGCGAGGCGGGGGGGACCCGATACGCAGTATTTT. Translating gives CAISARRGGPDTQYF.

The V and J genes are TRBV30 and TRBJ2-1; 9 bases are a match to TRBD1. Germline V CDR1 and CDR2: GTSNPN, SVGIG (reference sequence). V shed 3 bases and J 6 bases; nucleotides not matched to a gene: 9. This CDR3 comprises 15 residues. The CDR3: CAWSSGTGFSNEQFF. The CDR3 nucleotides read TGTGCCTGGAGCTCCGGGACAGGGTTCTCCAATGAGCAGTTCTTC.

This clone was picked up a small number of times. The chain couples TRBV18 to TRBJ1-2; D gene unclear. This CDR3 region has 16 residues. Deletions cut 3 bases from V and 4 bases from J, with 18 bases between. CDR1 KGHSH and CDR2 LQKENI come from the germline V gene. This CDR3 reads CASSPPAGTTIYGYTF. The CDR3, as DNA: TGTGCCAGCTCACCGCCCGCTGGTACAACGATCTATGGCTACACCTTC.

This rearrangement joins TRBV5-8 to TRBJ2-2; perhaps TRBD1 as D (5 bases). The V end lost 5 bases, the J end lost 1 base, and 9 bases lay between the germline ends. Germline assignment: CDR1 SGHTS and CDR2 YDEGEE. This CDR3 contains 14 residues. As DNA, the CDR3 is TGTGCCAGCAGTTACGACAGGAACACCGGGGAGCTGTTTTTT. It codes for CASSYDRNTGELFF.

The rearrangement links TRBV3-1 (or the pseudogene TRBV3-2) to TRBJ2-5, with D perhaps TRBD2 (5 bases). The germline V gene has CDR1 LGHDT and CDR2 YNNKEL (reference sequence). There are 13 residues in the CDR3. Trimming took 4 bases from V and 5 from J, leaving 11 bases between them. CDR3: CASSRQGGETQYF. CDR3 in DNA: TGTGCCAGCAGCCGGCAAGGCGGGGAGACCCAGTACTTC.